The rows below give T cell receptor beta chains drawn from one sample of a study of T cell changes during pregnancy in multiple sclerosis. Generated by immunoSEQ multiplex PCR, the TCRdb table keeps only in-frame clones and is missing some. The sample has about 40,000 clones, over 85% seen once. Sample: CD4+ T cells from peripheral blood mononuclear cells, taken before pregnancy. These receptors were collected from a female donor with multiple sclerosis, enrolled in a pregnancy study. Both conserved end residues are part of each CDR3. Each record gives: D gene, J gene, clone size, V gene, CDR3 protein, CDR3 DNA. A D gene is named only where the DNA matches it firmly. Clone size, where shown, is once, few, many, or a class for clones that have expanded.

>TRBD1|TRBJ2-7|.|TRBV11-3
CASSPGTGSSYEQYF
TGTGCCAGCAGCCCCGGGACAGGAAGCTCCTACGAGCAGTACTTC
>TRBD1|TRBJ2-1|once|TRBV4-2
CASSQESGQEFDEQFF
TGTGCCAGCAGCCAAGAGTCAGGACAGGAGTTCGATGAGCAGTTCTTC
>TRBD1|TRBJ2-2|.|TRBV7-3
CASSSHPGQGNTGELFF
TGTGCCAGCAGCTCTCATCCGGGACAGGGAAACACCGGGGAGCTGTTTTTT
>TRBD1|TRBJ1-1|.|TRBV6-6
CASSITGGEAEAFF
TGTGCCAGCAGTATTACAGGGGGAGAGGCTGAAGCTTTCTTT
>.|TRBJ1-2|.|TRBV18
CASSPSGRRGYTF
TGTGCCAGCTCACCAAGCGGACGGCGGGGCTACACCTTC
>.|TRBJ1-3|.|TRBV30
CAWSLKSSGNTIYF
TGTGCCTGGAGTTTGAAGAGCTCTGGAAACACCATATATTTT
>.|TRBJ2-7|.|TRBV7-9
CASSLQGKQYF
TGTGCCAGCAGCTTACAGGGGAAGCAGTACTTC
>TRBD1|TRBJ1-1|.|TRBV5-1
CASSLGQGGTEAFF
TGCGCCAGCAGCTTGGGCCAGGGGGGCACTGAAGCTTTCTTT
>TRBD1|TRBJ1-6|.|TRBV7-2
CASSLDRGNSPLHF
TGTGCCAGCAGCTTAGACAGGGGGAATTCACCCCTCCACTTT
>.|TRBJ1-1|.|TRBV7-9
CASSFSGTHPNTEAFF
TGTGCCAGCAGCTTCAGCGGAACCCACCCCAACACTGAAGCTTTCTTT
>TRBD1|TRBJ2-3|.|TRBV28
CASSQTGIRYTQYF
TGTGCCAGCAGTCAGACAGGGATTCGGTATACGCAGTATTTT
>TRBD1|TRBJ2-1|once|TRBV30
CAWSGTGGNEQFF
TGTGCCTGGAGCGGGACAGGGGGCAATGAGCAGTTCTTC
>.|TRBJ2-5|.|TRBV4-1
CASSQEIGGAKETQYF
TGCGCCAGCAGCCAAGAAATAGGGGGGGCAAAAGAGACCCAGTACTTC
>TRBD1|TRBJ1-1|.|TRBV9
CASSDRDRNTEAFF
TGTGCCAGCAGCGACAGGGACAGGAACACTGAAGCTTTCTTT
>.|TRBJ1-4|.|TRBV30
CAWSQGLSTNEKLFF
TGTGCCTGGAGTCAAGGACTATCAACTAATGAAAAACTGTTTTTT
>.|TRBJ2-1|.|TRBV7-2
CASSLVPAYNEQFF
TGTGCCAGCAGCTTAGTCCCAGCGTACAATGAGCAGTTCTTC
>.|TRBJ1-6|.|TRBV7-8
CASSGQLTEYNSPLHF
TGTGCCAGCAGCGGGCAGCTGACAGAATATAATTCACCCCTCCACTTT
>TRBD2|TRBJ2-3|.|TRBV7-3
CASSFSGRTDTQYF
TGTGCCAGCAGCTTTAGCGGGCGCACAGATACGCAGTATTTT
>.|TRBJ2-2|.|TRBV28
CASFTPGNTGELFF
TGTGCCAGCTTCACCCCGGGGAACACCGGGGAGCTGTTTTTT
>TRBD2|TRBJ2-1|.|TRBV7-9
CASSLSLAGYNEQFF
TGTGCCAGCAGCTTATCGCTAGCGGGGTACAATGAGCAGTTCTTC
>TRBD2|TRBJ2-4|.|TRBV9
CASSLGLDHRNIQYF
TGTGCCAGCAGCCTTGGACTAGACCACCGAAACATTCAGTACTTC
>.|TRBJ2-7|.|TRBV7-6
CASSLSLRYEQYF
TGTGCCAGCAGCTTAAGCTTACGCTACGAGCAGTACTTC
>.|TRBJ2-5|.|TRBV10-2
CASRRAGYQETQYF
TGCGCCAGCAGGCGGGCGGGCTACCAAGAGACCCAGTACTTC
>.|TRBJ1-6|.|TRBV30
CAWMTESGYNSPLHF
TGTGCCTGGATGACCGAGTCGGGATATAATTCACCCCTCCACTTT
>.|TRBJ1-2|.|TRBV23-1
CASSQRRGYGYTF
TGCGCCAGCAGTCAGCGCAGGGGTTATGGCTACACCTTC
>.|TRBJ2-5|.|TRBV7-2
CASSFLTKQETQYF
TGTGCCAGCAGCTTTCTGACAAAACAAGAGACCCAGTACTTC
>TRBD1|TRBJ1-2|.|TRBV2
CASRGTVKSANYGYTF
TGTGCCAGCAGGGGGACAGTCAAATCAGCTAACTATGGCTACACCTTC
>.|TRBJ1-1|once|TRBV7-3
CASSLAMNTEAFF
TGTGCCAGCAGCTTAGCGATGAACACTGAAGCTTTCTTT
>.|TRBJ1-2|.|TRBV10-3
CAISEPSRNYGYTF
TGTGCCATCAGTGAGCCGAGTCGCAACTATGGCTACACCTTC
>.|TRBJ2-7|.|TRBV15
CATRQTLSSYEQYF
TGTGCCACCCGCCAGACTCTCTCCTCCTACGAGCAGTACTTC
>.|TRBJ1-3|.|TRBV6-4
CASTSVGRAGNTIYF
TGTGCCAGTACCTCGGTAGGGCGGGCGGGAAACACCATATATTTT